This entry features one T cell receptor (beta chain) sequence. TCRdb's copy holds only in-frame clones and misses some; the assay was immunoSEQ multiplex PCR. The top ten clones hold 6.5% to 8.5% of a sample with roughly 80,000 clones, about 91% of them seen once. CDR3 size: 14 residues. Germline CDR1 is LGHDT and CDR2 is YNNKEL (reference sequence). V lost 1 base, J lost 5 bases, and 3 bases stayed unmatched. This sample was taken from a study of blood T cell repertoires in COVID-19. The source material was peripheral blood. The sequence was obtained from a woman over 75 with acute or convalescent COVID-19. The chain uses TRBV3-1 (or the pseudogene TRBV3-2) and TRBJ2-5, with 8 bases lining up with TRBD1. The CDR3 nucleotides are TGTGCCAGCAGCCAAGGGACAGGGTACGAGACCCAGTACTTC. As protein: CASSQGTGYETQYF.